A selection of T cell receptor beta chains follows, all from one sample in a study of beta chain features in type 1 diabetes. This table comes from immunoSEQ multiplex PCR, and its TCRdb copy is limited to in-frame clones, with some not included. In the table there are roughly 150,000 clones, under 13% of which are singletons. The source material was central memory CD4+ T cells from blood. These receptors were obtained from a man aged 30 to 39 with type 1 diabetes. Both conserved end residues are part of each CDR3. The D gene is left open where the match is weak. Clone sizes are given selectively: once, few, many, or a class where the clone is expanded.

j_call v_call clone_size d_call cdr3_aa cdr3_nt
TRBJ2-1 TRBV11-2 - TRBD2 CASSLAPSGMVYNEQFF TGTGCCAGCAGCTTAGCGCCTAGCGGGATGGTTTACAATGAGCAGTTCTTC
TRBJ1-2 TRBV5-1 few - CASSLAGSNYGYTF TGCGCCAGCAGCTTGGCAGGCTCAAACTATGGCTACACCTTC
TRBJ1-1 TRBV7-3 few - CASSLHMNTEAFF TGTGCCAGCAGCCTTCACATGAACACTGAAGCTTTCTTT
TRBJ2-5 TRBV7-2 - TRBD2 CASSPRLAGGETQYF TGTGCCAGCAGCCCCCGACTAGCGGGAGGAGAGACCCAGTACTTC
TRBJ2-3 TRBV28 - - CASSSQGTPSTDTQYF TGTGCCAGCAGTTCACAGGGAACCCCTAGCACAGATACGCAGTATTTT
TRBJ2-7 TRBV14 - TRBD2 CASSSRRLADSYEQYF TGTGCCAGCAGCTCAAGGAGACTAGCGGACTCCTACGAGCAGTACTTC
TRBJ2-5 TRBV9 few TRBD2 CASSGGGQLIGLAGAGETQYF TGTGCCAGCAGCGGGGGGGGACAGCTTATCGGACTAGCGGGAGCGGGAGAGACCCAGTACTTC
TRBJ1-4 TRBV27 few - CASSPDKHRGEKLFF TGTGCCAGCAGTCCCGATAAACATCGGGGTGAAAAACTGTTTTTT
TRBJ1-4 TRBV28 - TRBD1 CASGKNGQGGKLFF TGTGCCAGCGGAAAGAATGGACAGGGTGGAAAACTGTTTTTT
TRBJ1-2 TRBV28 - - CASSLQTDYGYTF TGTGCCAGCAGTTTGCAGACAGACTATGGCTACACCTTC
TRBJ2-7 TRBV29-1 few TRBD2 CSVEDRGGLGEEQYF TGCAGCGTTGAAGATCGGGGGGGACTAGGTGAAGAGCAGTACTTC
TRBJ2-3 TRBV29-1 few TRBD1 CSVEGQGEDTQYF TGCAGCGTTGAAGGACAGGGCGAAGATACGCAGTATTTT